This entry concerns a single T cell receptor beta chain. Measured with immunoSEQ multiplex PCR; TCRdb has only the in-frame clones, and not every one. The sample has some 270,000 clones; about nine tenths are singletons. These data belong to a study of blood T cell repertoires in COVID-19. Overall study context: The analysed material was cDNA or gDNA that came from T cells, B-cell-depleted T cells, or PBMCs.

The CDR3 length is 17 residues. V gave up 3 bases and J gave up 6 bases; unmatched junction bases: 13. The germline V gene encodes CDR1 SGHRS and CDR2 YFSETQ. The V gene is TRBV5-1, the J gene TRBJ2-1, with 9 nucleotides matching TRBD2. This receptor was obtained from a man aged 50 or older with acute or convalescent COVID-19. Input material: peripheral blood. The CDR3 is CASSSFGGSGGINEQFF. CDR3 nucleotides: TGCGCCAGCAGCTCCTTTGGGGGTAGCGGGGGTATCAATGAGCAGTTCTTC.